The rows below give T cell receptor beta chains drawn from one sample of a study of memory CD4+ T cells and cytomegalovirus serostatus. Some clones are missing from TCRdb's copy, which holds only in-frame ones; the method was immunoSEQ multiplex PCR. The repertoire holds about 47,000 clones, with about 74% as singletons. What was sequenced was memory CD4+ T cells from blood. These receptor sequences come from an adult in good health and CMV-seropositive. Each CDR3 is given without its conserved first and last residue. The order of the fields is J gene, V gene, CDR3 protein.

j_gene: TRBJ2-3
v_gene: TRBV18
CDR3aa: ASSPPRGASPSDTQY

j_gene: TRBJ1-5
v_gene: TRBV5-1
CDR3aa: ASSLSGTENQPQH

j_gene: TRBJ1-1
v_gene: TRBV29-1
CDR3aa: SVTGGDGIAEAF

j_gene: TRBJ2-5
v_gene: TRBV5-4
CDR3aa: ASSLASGIQETQY

j_gene: TRBJ2-5
v_gene: TRBV6-5
CDR3aa: ASRPRGGWKETQY

j_gene: TRBJ1-2
v_gene: TRBV7-2
CDR3aa: ASVLQASGGYT

j_gene: TRBJ1-3
v_gene: TRBV7-3
CDR3aa: ASSSKAAWDRTTGNTIY

j_gene: TRBJ1-2
v_gene: TRBV10-3
CDR3aa: AITDNRGLTDGYT

j_gene: TRBJ2-1
v_gene: TRBV10-1
CDR3aa: ASSESAQPDEQF

j_gene: TRBJ1-2
v_gene: TRBV19
CDR3aa: ASRPGTNYGYT

j_gene: TRBJ1-4
v_gene: TRBV5-5
CDR3aa: ASSLAQDTDGF

j_gene: TRBJ1-4
v_gene: TRBV4-1
CDR3aa: ASSQWRREKLF

j_gene: TRBJ2-7
v_gene: TRBV5-1
CDR3aa: ASSLGQGGEQY

j_gene: -
v_gene: TRBV7-8
CDR3aa: ASSLGVAGYEQY

j_gene: TRBJ2-3
v_gene: TRBV11-1
CDR3aa: ASSRGQVDTDTQY

j_gene: TRBJ1-6
v_gene: TRBV5-4
CDR3aa: ASSSLRGQNNSPLH

j_gene: TRBJ1-2
v_gene: TRBV5-1
CDR3aa: ASSLTGDYGYT

j_gene: TRBJ1-4
v_gene: TRBV11-2
CDR3aa: ASSLSSGKGLNEKLF

j_gene: TRBJ1-1
v_gene: TRBV7-3
CDR3aa: ASSLIDSSEAF

j_gene: TRBJ2-3
v_gene: TRBV4-1
CDR3aa: ASSQSVSRRVDTQY

j_gene: TRBJ2-5
v_gene: TRBV5-4
CDR3aa: ASSSKGGQETQY

j_gene: TRBJ2-1
v_gene: TRBV9
CDR3aa: ASSVEYYNEQF

j_gene: TRBJ1-2
v_gene: TRBV29-1
CDR3aa: SVDFQGANYGYT

j_gene: TRBJ2-3
v_gene: TRBV5-4
CDR3aa: ASSPDRTGTDTQY

j_gene: TRBJ2-3
v_gene: TRBV5-1
CDR3aa: ASSLGANSGTDTQY

j_gene: TRBJ2-7
v_gene: TRBV14
CDR3aa: ASSQGFKTRSYEQY

j_gene: TRBJ1-4
v_gene: TRBV7-9
CDR3aa: ASSLRGAGEKLF

j_gene: TRBJ2-7
v_gene: TRBV7-2
CDR3aa: ASSLWGGYEQY

j_gene: TRBJ2-7
v_gene: TRBV7-2
CDR3aa: ASSLEGGYEQY

j_gene: TRBJ1-6
v_gene: TRBV7-9
CDR3aa: ASETGGASSPLH

j_gene: TRBJ1-2
v_gene: TRBV6-1
CDR3aa: ASTLTGNYGYT

j_gene: TRBJ2-2
v_gene: TRBV5-6
CDR3aa: ASSLLGFGELF

j_gene: TRBJ1-3
v_gene: TRBV18
CDR3aa: ASSTRDRVSGNTIY

j_gene: TRBJ2-5
v_gene: TRBV5-1
CDR3aa: ASSFTGAGLEGETQY

j_gene: TRBJ1-5
v_gene: TRBV7-9
CDR3aa: ASSLGGYQPQH

j_gene: TRBJ2-5
v_gene: TRBV5-1
CDR3aa: ASSLASPGEGTQETQY

j_gene: TRBJ1-1
v_gene: TRBV5-5
CDR3aa: ASSPPGQGSPEAF

j_gene: TRBJ2-2
v_gene: TRBV9
CDR3aa: ASSARLAGDLELF

j_gene: TRBJ2-7
v_gene: TRBV29-1
CDR3aa: SVGETYEQY

j_gene: TRBJ2-3
v_gene: TRBV2
CDR3aa: ASSDLGTTTDTQY

j_gene: TRBJ2-7
v_gene: TRBV7-3
CDR3aa: ASSQSPVGVQY

j_gene: TRBJ1-2
v_gene: TRBV28
CDR3aa: ASSSPDYGYT

j_gene: TRBJ1-6
v_gene: TRBV7-2
CDR3aa: ASSLVGGSQANSPLH

j_gene: TRBJ1-1
v_gene: TRBV18
CDR3aa: ASSPRGDRMNTEAF

j_gene: TRBJ1-1
v_gene: TRBV18
CDR3aa: ASSPRQNTEAF

j_gene: TRBJ2-7
v_gene: TRBV5-8
CDR3aa: ASSPALFWGRNEQY

j_gene: TRBJ1-1
v_gene: TRBV28
CDR3aa: ASSSGPGMNTEAF

j_gene: TRBJ2-2
v_gene: TRBV5-1
CDR3aa: ASSLVLNTGELF

j_gene: TRBJ1-5
v_gene: TRBV7-2
CDR3aa: ASSSSNLQPQH

j_gene: TRBJ2-2
v_gene: TRBV4-3
CDR3aa: ASSRVGNTGELF

j_gene: TRBJ2-3
v_gene: TRBV19
CDR3aa: ASSISSGGLSTDTQY

j_gene: TRBJ1-1
v_gene: TRBV7-2
CDR3aa: ASSPRGHAGLGNTEAF

j_gene: TRBJ2-7
v_gene: TRBV9
CDR3aa: ASSVGLATWEQY

j_gene: TRBJ1-6
v_gene: TRBV7-3
CDR3aa: ASSLLQQAPLH